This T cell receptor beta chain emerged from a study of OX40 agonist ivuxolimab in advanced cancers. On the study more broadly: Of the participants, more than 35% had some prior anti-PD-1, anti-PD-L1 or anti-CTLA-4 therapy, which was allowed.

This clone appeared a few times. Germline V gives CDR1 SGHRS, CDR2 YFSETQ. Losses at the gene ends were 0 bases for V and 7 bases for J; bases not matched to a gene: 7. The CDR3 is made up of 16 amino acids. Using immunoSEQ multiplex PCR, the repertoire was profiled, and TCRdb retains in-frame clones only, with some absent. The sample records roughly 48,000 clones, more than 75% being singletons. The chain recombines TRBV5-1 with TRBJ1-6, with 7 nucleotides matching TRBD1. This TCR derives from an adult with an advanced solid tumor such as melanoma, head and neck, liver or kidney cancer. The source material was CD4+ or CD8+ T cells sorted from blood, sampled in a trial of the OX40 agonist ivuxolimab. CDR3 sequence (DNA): TGCGCCAGCAGCTTGGTGCCCGGGACAGAGAATTCACCCCTCCACTTT. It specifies CASSLVPGTENSPLHF.